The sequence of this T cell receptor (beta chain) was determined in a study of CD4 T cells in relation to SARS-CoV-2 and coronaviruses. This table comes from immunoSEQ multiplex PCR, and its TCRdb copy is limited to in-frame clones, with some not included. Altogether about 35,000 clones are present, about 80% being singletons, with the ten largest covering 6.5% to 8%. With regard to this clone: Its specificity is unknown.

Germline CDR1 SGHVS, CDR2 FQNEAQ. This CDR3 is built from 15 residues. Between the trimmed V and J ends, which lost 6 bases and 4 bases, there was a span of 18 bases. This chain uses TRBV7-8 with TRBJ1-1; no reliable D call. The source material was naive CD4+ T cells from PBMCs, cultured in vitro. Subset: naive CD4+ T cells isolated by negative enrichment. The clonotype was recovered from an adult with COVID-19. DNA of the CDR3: TGTGCCAGCAGGTCATTACTGGGAGGTGGCACTGAAGCTTTCTTT. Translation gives CASRSLLGGGTEAFF.